Detailed here is one TCR beta chain. What it binds is not known. Specified treatment: over 15 received Ad26.COV2.S at low or high dose, single or two shots; roughly five received placebo; per-sample allocation not given. Collection of the samples took place on day 63 after the first injection of vaccine or placebo. Data came from immunoSEQ multiplex PCR; TCRdb stores just in-frame clones and leaves some out. This table has approximately 350,000 clones, about four fifths appearing once. The entry originates in a study of Ad26.COV2.S vaccination and SARS-CoV-2 variants. Study-level background: Donor got 5x10^10 or 1x10^11 viral particles of Ad26.COV2.S.

The V end was cut by 5 bases, the J end by 3 bases, with 5 bases between. CDR1 GTSNPN and CDR2 SVGIG come from the germline V gene (reference sequence). This CDR3 is built from 11 residues. Points from the study as a whole: While placebo recipients had lower spike-specific TCR breadth, vaccine recipients had more. Reportedly, after vaccination the spike-specific CD8+ and CD4+ T cell responses displayed substantial breadth.

V and J are TRBV30 and TRBJ1-3; no clear D gene. The specimen comprised peripheral blood, sampled in a trial of Ad26.COV2.S vaccine versus placebo. This sequence was found in a person between 18 and 60 years old who received the Ad26.COV2.S COVID-19 vaccine or a placebo. CDR3 DNA: TGTGCCTGGGCTTTTGGAAACACCATATATTTT. Its translation: CAWAFGNTIYF.